Listed below are T cell receptor beta chains from one sample, sequenced in a study of regulatory T cells in long-lasting Graves disease. TCRdb re-derived calls from the multiplex PCR reads in MiXCR, one entry per CDR3 protein. The sample carries some 420,000 distinct CDR3 sequences, less than 25% recorded once. The specimen was peripheral blood mononuclear cells (PBMCs), collected when the disease was refractory, from a patient treated with antithyroid drugs. These receptors all stem from a female donor with Graves disease. Both conserved end residues are part of each CDR3. A D gene is named only where the DNA matches it firmly.

v_gene,j_gene,d_gene,CDR3aa
TRBV24-1,TRBJ1-1,.,CATSMNTEAFF
TRBV5-1,TRBJ2-7,TRBD1,CASSVDRGYEQYF
TRBV28,TRBJ2-5,TRBD2,CASSSEAGGETQYF
TRBV11-2,TRBJ1-2,.,CASSFEPIKGYTF
TRBV7-9,TRBJ2-2,TRBD1,CASKGATNTGELFF
TRBV2,TRBJ2-4,TRBD1,CASSPDRGDIQYF
TRBV13,TRBJ2-2,TRBD2,CASSPRTSGGTNTGELFF
TRBV28,TRBJ2-2,.,CASSLDSGELFF
TRBV30,TRBJ1-2,.,CAWSEGKGYGYTF
TRBV14,TRBJ1-4,TRBD1,CASSQGPGGKLFF
TRBV20-1,TRBJ2-7,.,CSAVLVGNYEQYF
TRBV27,TRBJ2-7,.,CASSLRGAPPYEQYF
TRBV28,TRBJ2-1,TRBD1,CALTGGINNEQFF
TRBV7-2,TRBJ1-1,TRBD1,CASSLRGPMTEAFF
TRBV10-3,TRBJ1-1,.,CALSGGRGAEAFF
TRBV2,TRBJ1-6,.,CASRSSYNSPLHF
TRBV2,TRBJ2-3,TRBD1,CASRARDRRRTDTQYF
TRBV30,TRBJ1-2,.,CAWSVQMYHGYTF
TRBV28,TRBJ1-1,.,CASSRRETEAFF
TRBV6-5,TRBJ1-6,.,CASSYSAFNNSPPHF
TRBV20-1,TRBJ2-7,.,CSASFGPEQYF
TRBV7-3,TRBJ1-2,.,CASSSLSRDGINYGYTF
TRBV5-5,TRBJ2-2,.,CASSEASLDTGELFF
TRBV6-2/TRBV6-3,TRBJ1-1,TRBD1,CASTLQGTVWDYTEAFF
TRBV5-8,TRBJ1-5,.,CASSPRIGMNQPQHF
TRBV3-2,TRBJ2-2,.,CASSSQHDTGELFF
TRBV6-1,TRBJ2-7,.,CASSEDPRGSVYEQYF
TRBV28,TRBJ2-5,.,CASSLGQRETQYF
TRBV12-3/TRBV12-4,TRBJ2-2,.,CASSPSTGELFF
TRBV7-2,TRBJ2-2,.,CASSPAPGNTGELFF
TRBV20-1,TRBJ2-5,.,CSAREGTLQETQYF
TRBV2,TRBJ2-2,.,CASSEAGLAGRSGELFF
TRBV5-1,TRBJ2-7,TRBD1,CASSLATQGVYEQYF
TRBV29-1,TRBJ2-5,.,CSVRGGGETQYF
TRBV12-3/TRBV12-4,TRBJ2-3,TRBD2,CASSTTSGGADTQYF
TRBV6-2/TRBV6-3,TRBJ2-7,.,CASSYGRPGESYEQYF
TRBV7-3,TRBJ2-1,.,CASSFLRGTYNEQFF
TRBV2,TRBJ2-2,.,CASSGSAGELFF
TRBV24-1,TRBJ2-7,.,CATSDESYEQYF
TRBV19,TRBJ1-5,.,CASTMKGFGGNQPQHF
TRBV30,TRBJ1-5,.,CAWSRVGNQPQHF
TRBV4-3,TRBJ1-1,.,CASSQGRGGITEAFF
TRBV2,TRBJ1-3,.,CASSEGHTGNTIYF
TRBV29-1,TRBJ2-7,TRBD2,CSVVGGAGEQYF
TRBV6-1,TRBJ1-1,.,CASSPSATLNTEAFF
TRBV28,TRBJ1-5,TRBD1,CASRTGTGVIQPQHF
TRBV12-3/TRBV12-4,TRBJ2-7,.,CASSPGRVNYEQYF
TRBV6-2/TRBV6-3,TRBJ2-1,TRBD2,CASSYSPPSGIFNEQFF
TRBV20-1,TRBJ2-7,TRBD2,CSASGGGSSSYEQYF
TRBV15,TRBJ2-3,TRBD1,CATSRRQGEADTQYF
TRBV20-1,TRBJ1-4,.,CSARDYGGPNEKLFF
TRBV6-2/TRBV6-3,TRBJ1-1,.,CASSYSGGFGAFF